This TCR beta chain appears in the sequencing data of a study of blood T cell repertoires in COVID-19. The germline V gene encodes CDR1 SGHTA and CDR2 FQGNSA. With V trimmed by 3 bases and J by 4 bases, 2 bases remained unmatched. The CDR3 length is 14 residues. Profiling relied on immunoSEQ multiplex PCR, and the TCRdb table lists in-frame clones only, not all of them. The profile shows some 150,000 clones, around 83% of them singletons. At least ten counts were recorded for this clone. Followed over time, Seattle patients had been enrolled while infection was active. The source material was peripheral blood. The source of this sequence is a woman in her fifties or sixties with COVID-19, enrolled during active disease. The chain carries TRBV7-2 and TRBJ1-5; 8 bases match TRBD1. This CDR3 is CASSLGQVNQPQHF. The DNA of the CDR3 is TGTGCCAGCAGCTTGGGACAGGTTAATCAGCCCCAGCATTTT.